The clone carrying this T cell receptor (beta chain) has just one count. The antigen is unknown. The data derive from a study of cytomegalovirus exposure and HLA in healthy donors. Study results and limitations: In a later analysis, most CMV-associated TCR beta chains appeared HLA-restricted.

This CDR3 has 15 amino acids. Germline CDR1 and CDR2: WSHSY and SAAADI. Trimming left V 2 bases short and J 2 bases short, with 10 bases between. Amplification used 60 Vbeta primers and 13 Jbeta primers. Data came from immunoSEQ multiplex PCR; TCRdb stores just in-frame clones and leaves some out. The sample includes approximately 140,000 clones, around 82% of them seen just once. Though nominally healthy at sampling, donors likely had unrecorded immune exposures. The sequencing input was PBMCs. The genes are TRBV10-2 and TRBJ1-5; D may be TRBD1 (5 bases). The TCR was taken from a man aged 18 to 29 in good health and CMV-seropositive. The CDR3 DNA sequence: TGCGCCAGCAGTGAGGGAGGGACTGGCAATCAGCCCCAGCATTTT. It encodes CASSEGGTGNQPQHF.